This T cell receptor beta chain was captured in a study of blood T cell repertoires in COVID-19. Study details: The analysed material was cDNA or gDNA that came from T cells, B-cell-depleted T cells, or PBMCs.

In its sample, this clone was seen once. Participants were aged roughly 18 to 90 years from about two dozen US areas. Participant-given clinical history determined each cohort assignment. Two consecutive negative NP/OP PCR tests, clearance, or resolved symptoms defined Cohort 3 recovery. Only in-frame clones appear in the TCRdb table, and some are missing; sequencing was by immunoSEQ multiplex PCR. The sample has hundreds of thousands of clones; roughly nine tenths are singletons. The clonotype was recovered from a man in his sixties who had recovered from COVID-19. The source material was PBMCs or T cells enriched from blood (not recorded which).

The CDR3 region is CASSRDSRWEKLFF. DNA of the CDR3: TGTGCCAGCAGTCGGGACAGCCGATGGGAAAAACTGTTTTTT. This chain joins TRBV2 and TRBJ1-4; 7 bases agree with TRBD1. In germline, CDR1 is SNHLY, CDR2 FYNNEI. With 5 bases clipped from V and 8 bases from J, the junction kept 8 bases outside the gene matches. The CDR3 runs 14 residues.